This T cell receptor beta chain was recovered during a study of T cells in Graves' hyperthyroidism and ophthalmopathy. Broader study findings: Most clonotypes that expanded in the thyroid above 0.001 also showed up in blood.

Points on this clonotype: Its matching antigen is unknown. It may be a read error: a sequence one base away is much more abundant.

Not enrolled were patients with uncontrolled infection, other autoimmune disease, pregnancy or lactation. The study based diagnoses on clinical symptoms, serum thyroxine and TRAb, thyroid ultrasound and orbital computed tomography. Out of more than 8 ml of fresh peripheral blood came the PBMCs. Regions amplified from RNA transcripts were the TCR beta CDR3 regions. Carried out on the TCR CDR3, a first-round RT-PCR used the HTBI primer set. TCRdb used MiXCR to reprocess the multiplex PCR reads, holding one entry per CDR3 protein. The sample shows roughly 630,000 distinct CDR3 sequences, around 14% of them seen only once. This CDR3 comprises 17 residues. Germline V gene data show CDR1 as SGHTA and CDR2 as FQGNSA.

Sequencing was done on a sample of blood. The chain joins TRBV7-2 to TRBJ2-7, with 7 bases aligning to TRBD2. The end of the DNA fits TRBJ2-1 better, so the J call may be wrong. The receptor was isolated from a woman aged 25 to 39 with Graves' hyperthyroidism. CDR3 nucleotide sequence: TGTGCCAGCAGCTTAGCGGGGCTAGCGGAGTACTCCTACGAGCAGTTCTTC. This encodes CASSLAGLAEYSYEQFF.